This T cell receptor beta chain comes out of a study of beta chain features in type 1 diabetes. CDR1 is KGHSY and CDR2 is FQNENV in the germline V gene. Trimming pared 0 bases from V and 11 bases from J, leaving 10 bases between. This CDR3 has 13 residues. In its sample, this clone was seen a few times. What it binds is unknown. Findings and limits, study-wide: Shorter TCRB CDR3s, moderately but significantly so, marked every one of the four CD4+ subsets in Type 1 diabetes patients. More deletions and fewer insertions at VDJ junctions were seen in type 1 diabetes patients.

The investigators reverse transcribed all of the isolated RNA, so they sequenced expressed TCRB transcripts. Repertoires were generated with immunoSEQ multiplex PCR, while TCRdb's copy carries only in-frame clones and drops some. The table lists about 340,000 clones, around 9.7% of them singletons, with approximately 1% in the top ten. This TCR was recovered from a man under 40 with type 1 diabetes. The rearrangement links TRBV16 to TRBJ1-4; no firm D call. Sequencing was carried out using central memory CD4+ T cells from blood. CDR3 nucleotide sequence: TGTGCCAGCAGCCAATCAAGAACGGAGAAACTGTTTTTT. This translates into CASSQSRTEKLFF.